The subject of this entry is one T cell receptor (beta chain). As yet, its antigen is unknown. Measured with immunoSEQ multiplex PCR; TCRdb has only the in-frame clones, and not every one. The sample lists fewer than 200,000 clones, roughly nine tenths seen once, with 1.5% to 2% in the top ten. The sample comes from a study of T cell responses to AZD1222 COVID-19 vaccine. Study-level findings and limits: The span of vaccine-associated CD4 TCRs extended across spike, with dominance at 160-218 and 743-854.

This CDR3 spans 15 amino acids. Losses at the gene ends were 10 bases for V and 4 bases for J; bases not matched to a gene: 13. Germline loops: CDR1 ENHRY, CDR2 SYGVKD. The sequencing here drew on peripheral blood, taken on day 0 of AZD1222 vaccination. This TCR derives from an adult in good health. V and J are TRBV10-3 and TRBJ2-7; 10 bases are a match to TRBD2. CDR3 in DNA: TGTGCCAGCGCCATTTCTAGCGGGAGTCCGTACGAGCAGTACTTC. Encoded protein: CASAISSGSPYEQYF.